This T cell receptor beta chain emerged from a study of immune evolution from preneoplasia to lung adenocarcinoma. Points from the study as a whole: Normal lung had highest clonality; later lesions appeared denser, more diverse. Top clone frequencies peaked in normal lung, apparently declining through invasive adenocarcinoma.

As concerns this clone: What it binds is unknown.

From germline, CDR1 is SNHLY and CDR2 FYNNEI. Trimming removed 6 bases at V and 8 bases at J, with 16 bases between. The CDR3 covers 13 residues. Patients had resection in Japan or China between about 2013 and 2017. Sequenced by immunoSEQ multiplex PCR; TCRdb stores in-frame clones only, minus some. The repertoire includes 6,200 or so clones, about 79% of them detected once, and 3% sits in the top ten. The chain couples TRBV2 to TRBJ1-2; D not certain. The TCR sequence derives from a person aged 55-80 years with lung adenocarcinoma. The sample consisted of FFPE minimally invasive lung adenocarcinoma tissue. DNA for the CDR3: TGTGCCAGCAGCCCCTTTGACGTGAGAGGCTACACCTTC. Protein product: CASSPFDVRGYTF.